This T cell receptor (beta chain) was found in a study of blood T cells in healthy people across ages. The study's findings and limits: Without sorted subsets, naive and antigen-experienced compartments could not be conclusively compared. Getting older went along with TCR beta diversity per million T cells dropping roughly linearly.

This clonotype turned up a few times. Antigen: not known. Each of the donors had roughly 9.7 milliliters of peripheral blood drawn into EDTA-treated Vacutainer tubes. J gave up 5 bases and V 3 bases, and 8 bases lay outside the gene matches. CDR1 is MNHEY, CDR2 SVGEGT, per germline. CDR3 length: 15 residues. A sample-barcoded 5' primer and a J-beta primer mix were used in a second PCR of about 6 to 12 cycles. TCRdb reanalysed the 5' RACE reads using MiXCR and keeps one entry per CDR3 protein. Here the sample spans under 800,000 distinct CDR3 sequences, around 20% being singletons. Specimen: blood. The chain joins TRBV6-2 or TRBV6-3 to TRBJ2-7; TRBD2 matches at 9 bases. This TCR derives from a man between 65 and 85 years old in good health. Here the CDR3 reads CASSYRREGQDEQYF. The CDR3 nucleotides are TGTGCCAGCAGTTATAGGCGGGAGGGCCAGGACGAGCAGTACTTC.